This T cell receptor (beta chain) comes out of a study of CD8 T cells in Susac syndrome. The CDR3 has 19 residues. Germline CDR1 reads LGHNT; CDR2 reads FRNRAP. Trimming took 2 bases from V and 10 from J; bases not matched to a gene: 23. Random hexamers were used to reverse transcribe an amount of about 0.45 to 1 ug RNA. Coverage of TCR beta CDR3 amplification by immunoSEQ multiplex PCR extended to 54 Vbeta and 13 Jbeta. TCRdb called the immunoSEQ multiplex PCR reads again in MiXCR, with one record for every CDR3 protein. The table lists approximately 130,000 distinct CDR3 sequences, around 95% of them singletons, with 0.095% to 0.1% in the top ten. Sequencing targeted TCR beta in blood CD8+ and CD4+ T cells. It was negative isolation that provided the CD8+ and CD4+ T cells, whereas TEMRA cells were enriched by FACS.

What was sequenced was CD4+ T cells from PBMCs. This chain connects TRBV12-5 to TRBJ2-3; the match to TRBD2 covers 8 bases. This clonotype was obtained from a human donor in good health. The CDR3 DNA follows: TGTGCTAGTGGTTTGCCGAAACGCGGGAGTAGCGGGGCGGGGGAGGCGCAGTATTTT. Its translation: CASGLPKRGSSGAGEAQYF.